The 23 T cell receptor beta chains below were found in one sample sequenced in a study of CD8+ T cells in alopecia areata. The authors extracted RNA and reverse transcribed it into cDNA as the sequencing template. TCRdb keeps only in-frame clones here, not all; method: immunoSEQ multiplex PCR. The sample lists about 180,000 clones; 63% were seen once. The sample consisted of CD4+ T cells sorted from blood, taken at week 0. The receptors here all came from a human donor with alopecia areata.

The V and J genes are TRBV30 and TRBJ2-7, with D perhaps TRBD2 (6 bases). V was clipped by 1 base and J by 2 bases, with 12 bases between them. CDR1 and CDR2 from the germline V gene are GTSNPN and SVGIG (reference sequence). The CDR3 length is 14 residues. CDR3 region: CAWSEGGKPYEQYF. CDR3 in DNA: TGTGCCTGGAGTGAAGGCGGGAAACCCTACGAGCAGTACTTC.

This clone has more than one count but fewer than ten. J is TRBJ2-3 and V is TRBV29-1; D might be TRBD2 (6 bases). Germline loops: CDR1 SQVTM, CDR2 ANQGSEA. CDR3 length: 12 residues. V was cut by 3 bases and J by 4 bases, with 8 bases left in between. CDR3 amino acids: CSVDLAADTQYF. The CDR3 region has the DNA TGCAGCGTTGATTTAGCGGCAGATACGCAGTATTTT.

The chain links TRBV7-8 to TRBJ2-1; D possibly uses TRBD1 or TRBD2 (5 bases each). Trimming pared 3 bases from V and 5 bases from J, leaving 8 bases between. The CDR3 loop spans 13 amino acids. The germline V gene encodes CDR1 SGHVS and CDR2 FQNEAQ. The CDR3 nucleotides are TGTGCCAGCAGCTTGGGGGTTAACAATGAGCAGTTCTTC. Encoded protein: CASSLGVNNEQFF.

The CDR3 region has the DNA TGTGCCAGCGGGGAGACAGGGAACTATGGCTACACCTTC. This sequence encodes CASGETGNYGYTF. The V and J genes are TRBV6-1 and TRBJ1-2; TRBD1 agrees at 7 bases. J gave up 2 bases and V 8 bases, and 5 bases lay outside the gene matches. This CDR3 is 13 amino acids long. Germline CDR1 MNHNS, CDR2 SASEGT.

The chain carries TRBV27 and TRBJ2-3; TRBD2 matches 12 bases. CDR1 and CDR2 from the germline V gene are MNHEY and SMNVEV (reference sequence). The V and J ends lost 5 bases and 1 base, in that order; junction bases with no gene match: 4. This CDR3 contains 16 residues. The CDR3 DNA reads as TGTGCCAGCAGTCCACGACTAGCGGGGGGCACAGATACGCAGTATTTT. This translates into CASSPRLAGGTDTQYF.

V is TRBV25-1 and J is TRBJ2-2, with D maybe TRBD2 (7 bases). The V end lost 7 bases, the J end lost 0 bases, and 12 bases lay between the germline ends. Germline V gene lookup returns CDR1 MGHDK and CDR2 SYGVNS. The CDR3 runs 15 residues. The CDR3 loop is CASMTGGSNTGELFF. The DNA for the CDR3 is TGTGCCAGCATGACGGGGGGCTCGAACACCGGGGAGCTGTTTTTT.

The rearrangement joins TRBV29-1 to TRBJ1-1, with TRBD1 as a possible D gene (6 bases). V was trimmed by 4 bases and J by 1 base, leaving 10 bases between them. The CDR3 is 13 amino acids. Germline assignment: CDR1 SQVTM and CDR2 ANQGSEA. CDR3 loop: CSVGDTQNTEAFF. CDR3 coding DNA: TGCAGCGTTGGGGACACCCAGAACACTGAAGCTTTCTTT.

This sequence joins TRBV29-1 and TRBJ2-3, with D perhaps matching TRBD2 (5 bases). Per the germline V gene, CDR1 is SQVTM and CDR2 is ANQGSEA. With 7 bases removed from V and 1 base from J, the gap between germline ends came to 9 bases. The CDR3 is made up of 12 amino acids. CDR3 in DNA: TGCAGCGCCTCGCGGGGCACAGATACGCAGTATTTT. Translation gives CSASRGTDTQYF.

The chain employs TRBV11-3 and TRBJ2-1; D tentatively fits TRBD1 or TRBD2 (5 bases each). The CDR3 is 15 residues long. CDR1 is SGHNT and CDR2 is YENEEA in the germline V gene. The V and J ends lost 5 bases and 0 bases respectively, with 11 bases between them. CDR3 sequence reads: CASSGDGVSYNEQFF. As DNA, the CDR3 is TGTGCCAGCAGCGGGGACGGCGTCTCCTACAATGAGCAGTTCTTC.

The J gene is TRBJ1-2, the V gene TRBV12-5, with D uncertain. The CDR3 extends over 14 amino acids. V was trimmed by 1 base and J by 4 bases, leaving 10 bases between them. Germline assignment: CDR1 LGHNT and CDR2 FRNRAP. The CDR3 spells CASGLDRSRYGYTF. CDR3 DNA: TGTGCTAGTGGTTTGGACCGCTCCCGCTATGGCTACACCTTC.

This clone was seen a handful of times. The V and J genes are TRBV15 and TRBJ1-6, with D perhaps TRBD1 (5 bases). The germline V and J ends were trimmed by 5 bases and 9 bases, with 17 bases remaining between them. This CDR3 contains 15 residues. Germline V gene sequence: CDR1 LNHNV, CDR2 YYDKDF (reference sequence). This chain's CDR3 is CATSPLGRDVSPLHF. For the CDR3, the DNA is TGTGCCACCAGCCCCCTGGGCAGGGATGTTTCACCCCTCCACTTT.

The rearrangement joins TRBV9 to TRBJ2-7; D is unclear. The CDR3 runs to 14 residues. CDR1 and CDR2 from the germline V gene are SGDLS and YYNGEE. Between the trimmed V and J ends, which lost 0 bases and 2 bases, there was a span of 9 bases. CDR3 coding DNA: TGTGCCAGCAGCGTAGGTCAGGCCGCCTACGAGCAGTACTTC. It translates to CASSVGQAAYEQYF.

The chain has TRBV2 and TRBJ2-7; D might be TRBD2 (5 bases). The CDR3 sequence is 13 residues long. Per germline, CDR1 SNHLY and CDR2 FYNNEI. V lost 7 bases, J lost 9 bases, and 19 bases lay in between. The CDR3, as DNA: TGTGCCAGCAAAAAAGATTCTGGTAGCGCGCAGTACTTC. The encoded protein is CASKKDSGSAQYF.

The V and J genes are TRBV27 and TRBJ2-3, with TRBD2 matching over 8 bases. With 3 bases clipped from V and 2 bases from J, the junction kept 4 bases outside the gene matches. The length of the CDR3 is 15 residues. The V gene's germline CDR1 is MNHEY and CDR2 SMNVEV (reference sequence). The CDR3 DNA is TGTGCCAGCAGTTTGCTCGGGGGGGACACAGATACGCAGTATTTT. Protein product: CASSLLGGDTDTQYF.

CDR3 amino acids: CASSRWVGTGSLGNQPQHF. CDR3 in DNA: TGTGCCAGCAGCCGTTGGGTCGGGACAGGGTCTTTGGGCAATCAGCCCCAGCATTTT. The rearrangement links TRBV2 to TRBJ1-5; TRBD1 matches at 9 bases. Trimming took 6 bases from V and 2 from J; bases not matched to a gene: 17. Per the germline V gene, CDR1 is SNHLY and CDR2 is FYNNEI. The CDR3 consists of 19 residues.

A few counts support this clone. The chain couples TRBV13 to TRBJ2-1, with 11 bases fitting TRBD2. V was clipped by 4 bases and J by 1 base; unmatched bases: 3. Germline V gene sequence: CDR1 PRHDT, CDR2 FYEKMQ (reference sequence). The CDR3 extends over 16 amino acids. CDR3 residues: CASSSGTSGSYNEQFF. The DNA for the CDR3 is TGTGCCAGCAGCTCCGGGACTAGCGGATCCTACAATGAGCAGTTCTTC.

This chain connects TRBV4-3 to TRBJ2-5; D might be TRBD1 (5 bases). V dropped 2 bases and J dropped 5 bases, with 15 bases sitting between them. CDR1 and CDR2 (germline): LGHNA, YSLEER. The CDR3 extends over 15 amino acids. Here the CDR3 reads CASSQSPRVRETQYF. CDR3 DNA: TGCGCCAGCAGCCAATCGCCCAGGGTCCGGGAGACCCAGTACTTC.

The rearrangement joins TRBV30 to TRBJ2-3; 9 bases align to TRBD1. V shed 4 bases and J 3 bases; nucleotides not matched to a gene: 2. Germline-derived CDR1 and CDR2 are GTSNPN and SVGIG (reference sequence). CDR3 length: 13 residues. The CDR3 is CAWTGQGTDTQYF. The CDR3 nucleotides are TGTGCCTGGACGGGACAGGGAACAGATACGCAGTATTTT.

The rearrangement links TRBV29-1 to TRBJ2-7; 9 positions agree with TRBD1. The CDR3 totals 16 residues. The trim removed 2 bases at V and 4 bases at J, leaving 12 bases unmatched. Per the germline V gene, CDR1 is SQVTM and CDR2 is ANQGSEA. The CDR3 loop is CSVEKLLGTGKYEQYF. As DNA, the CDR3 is TGCAGCGTTGAAAAGCTTCTAGGGACAGGGAAGTACGAGCAGTACTTC.

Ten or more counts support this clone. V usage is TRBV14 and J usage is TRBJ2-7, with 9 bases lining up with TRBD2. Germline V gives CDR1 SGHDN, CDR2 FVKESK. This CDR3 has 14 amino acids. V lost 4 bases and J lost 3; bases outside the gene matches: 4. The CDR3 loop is CASSPAGGGYEQYF. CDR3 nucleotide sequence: TGTGCCAGCAGCCCAGCGGGGGGAGGCTACGAGCAGTACTTC.

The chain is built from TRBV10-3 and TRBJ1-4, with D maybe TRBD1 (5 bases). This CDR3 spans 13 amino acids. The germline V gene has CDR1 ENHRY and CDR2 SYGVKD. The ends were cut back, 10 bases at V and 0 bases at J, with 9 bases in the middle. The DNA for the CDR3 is TGTGCCACGGGGCCCGCAACTAATGAAAAACTGTTTTTT. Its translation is CATGPATNEKLFF.

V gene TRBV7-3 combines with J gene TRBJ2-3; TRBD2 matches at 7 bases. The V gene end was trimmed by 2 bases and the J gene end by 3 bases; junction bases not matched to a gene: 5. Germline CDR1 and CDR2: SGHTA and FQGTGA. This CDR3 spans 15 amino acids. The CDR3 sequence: CASSLRGSITDTQYF. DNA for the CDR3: TGTGCCAGCAGCTTACGCGGGAGTATAACAGATACGCAGTATTTT.

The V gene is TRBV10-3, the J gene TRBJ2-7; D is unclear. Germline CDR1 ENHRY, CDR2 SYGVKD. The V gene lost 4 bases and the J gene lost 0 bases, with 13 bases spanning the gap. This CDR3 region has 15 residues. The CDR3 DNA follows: TGTGCCATCAGTGTTTCTCCCCCCAGCTCCTACGAGCAGTACTTC. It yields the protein CAISVSPPSSYEQYF.